This TCR beta chain was obtained from a study of blood T cell repertoires in COVID-19 (dated by TCRdb to the early 2020s). At the level of the whole study: Collaborator samples came from the United States, Italy and Spain and covered acute and convalescent phases of COVID-19. The dataset comprised deeply sampled blood TCRbeta repertoires from subjects exposed to, actively infected with, or recovered from COVID-19. The samples were drawn from two sources: the first 160 participants of the ongoing ImmuneRACE study, and 1,200 or so subjects contributed by 6 global collaborators. Where available, HLA class I and class II types were obtained from metadata supplied by the sample provider rather than from assay-based typing. Nearly every sample came with metadata listing a de-identified subject ID, COVID-19 status, age in years and sex. The material from the prospective study consisted of cDNA or gDNA derived from T cells, B-cell-depleted T cells, or PBMCs. The repertoires were released in a freely available public database intended as a resource for research on the immune response to SARS-CoV-2.

Another Seattle source contributed samples from volunteer blood donors who had recovered from COVID-19. Collaborating institutions collected whole blood in K2EDTA tubes following their own protocols. For TCRbeta analysis, collaborators shipped samples in one of three forms: frozen whole blood, isolated PBMCs, or DNA extracted from either of those sample types. The CDR3 spans 18 residues, from the cysteine through the phenylalanine. CDR3 DNA is the only sequence kept; it has 54 bases, read in frame from the first base. V is pruned by 7 bases and J by 1 base, leaving 15 bases of the junction without a gene match. Findings and caveats that apply to the study as a whole: How much clinical and demographic metadata was included differed by source and by participant, and the metadata was provided uncurated.

Note on this clone: Its recognized antigen is unknown. No base quality information exists; no much larger clone differs at one position.

TCRbeta CDR3 regions were amplified from genomic DNA by means of the immunoSEQ Assay, a bias-controlled multiplex PCR. The published analysis was carried out like this. Within the assay, amplification of reference gene primers was used to estimate how many nucleated cells each sample contained. Sequence reads were collapsed and filtered to measure the absolute abundance of every unique TCRbeta CDR3 rearrangement. For each sample, productive Simpson clonality was calculated as the square root of Simpson's diversity index over productive rearrangements. TCRdb took this table from immuneACCESS and kept in-frame rearrangements with V and J called. Such tables lack part of the clones; where checked against another copy, unresolved V genes explain under half of the gap, and the rest is unexplained. That table supplies the V and J calls and clone size; D and trimming were determined from the DNA. In this sample the table shows around 280,000 clones, around 87% of which occur a single time. Jointly, the top ten make up 2% to 2.5% of the sample.

The V and J genes are TRBV23-1 and TRBJ2-2, with 7 middle bases fitting TRBD2. TRBV23-1 is labeled an ORF, and its function is uncertain. This TCR was recovered from a woman aged 25-40 years who had recovered from COVID-19. Source material: peripheral blood. CDR3 reads: CASNFGGGPYWNTGELFF. The DNA is TGCGCCAGCAACTTCGGGGGAGGGCCCTATTGGAACACCGGGGAGCTGTTTTTT.